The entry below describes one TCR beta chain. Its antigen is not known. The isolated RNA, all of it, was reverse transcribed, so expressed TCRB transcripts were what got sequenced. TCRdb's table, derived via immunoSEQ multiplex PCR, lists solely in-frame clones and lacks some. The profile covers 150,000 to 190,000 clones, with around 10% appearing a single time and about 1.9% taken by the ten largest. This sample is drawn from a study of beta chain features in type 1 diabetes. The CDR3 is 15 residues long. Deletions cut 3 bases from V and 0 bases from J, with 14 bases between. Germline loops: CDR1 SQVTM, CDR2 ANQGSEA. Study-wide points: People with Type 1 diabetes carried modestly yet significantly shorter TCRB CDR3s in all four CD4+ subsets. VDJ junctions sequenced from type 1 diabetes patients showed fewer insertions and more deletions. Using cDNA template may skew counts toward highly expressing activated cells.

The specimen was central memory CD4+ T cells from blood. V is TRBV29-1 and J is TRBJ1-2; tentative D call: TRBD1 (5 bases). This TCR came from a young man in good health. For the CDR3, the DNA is TGCAGCGTTGAGAGGGGCGCTAGGGCTAACTATGGCTACACCTTC. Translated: CSVERGARANYGYTF.